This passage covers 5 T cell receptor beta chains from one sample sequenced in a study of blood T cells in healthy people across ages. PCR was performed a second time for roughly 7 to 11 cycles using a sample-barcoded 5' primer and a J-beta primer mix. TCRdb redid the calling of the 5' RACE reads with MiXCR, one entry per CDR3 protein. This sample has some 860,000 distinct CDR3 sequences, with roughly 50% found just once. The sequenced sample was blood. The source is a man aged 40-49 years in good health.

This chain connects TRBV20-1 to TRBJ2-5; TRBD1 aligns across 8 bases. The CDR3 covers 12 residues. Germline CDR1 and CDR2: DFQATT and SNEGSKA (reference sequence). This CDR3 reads CGMTGAQETQYF. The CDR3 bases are TGCGGGATGACAGGGGCACAAGAGACCCAGTACTTC.

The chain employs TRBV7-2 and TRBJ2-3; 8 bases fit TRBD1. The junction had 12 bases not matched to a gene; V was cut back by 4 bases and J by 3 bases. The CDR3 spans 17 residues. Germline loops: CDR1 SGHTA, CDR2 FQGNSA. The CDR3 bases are TGTGCCAGCAGCTCAAAGGACAGGGCTAGTGCGACAGATACGCAGTATTTT. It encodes CASSSKDRASATDTQYF.

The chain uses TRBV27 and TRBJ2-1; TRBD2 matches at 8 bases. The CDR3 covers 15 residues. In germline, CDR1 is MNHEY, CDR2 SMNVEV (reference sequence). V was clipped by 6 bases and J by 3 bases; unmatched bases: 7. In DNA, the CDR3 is TGTGCCAGCAGACACCTCCGGGGGGGCTACAATGAGCAGTTCTTC. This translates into CASRHLRGGYNEQFF.

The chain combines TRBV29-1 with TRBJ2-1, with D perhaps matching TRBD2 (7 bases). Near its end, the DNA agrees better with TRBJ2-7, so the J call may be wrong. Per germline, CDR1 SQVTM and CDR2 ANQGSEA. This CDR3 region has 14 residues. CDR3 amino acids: CSVVYREGYNEQYF. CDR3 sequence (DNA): TGCAGCGTTGTTTACAGGGAGGGATACAATGAGCAGTACTTC.

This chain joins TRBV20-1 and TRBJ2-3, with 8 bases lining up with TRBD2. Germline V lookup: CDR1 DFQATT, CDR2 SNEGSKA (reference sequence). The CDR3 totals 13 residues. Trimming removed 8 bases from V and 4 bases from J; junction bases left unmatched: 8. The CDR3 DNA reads TGCAGTTCCGGGAGGGCATACTCAGATACGCAGTATTTT. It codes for CSSGRAYSDTQYF.